This T cell receptor beta chain was documented in a study of beta chain features in type 1 diabetes. Study outcomes and limitations: The study found that naive, central memory and Treg TCRB repertoires appeared more similar in patients than in healthy donors.

A note on this clone: Its antigen is still unknown.

Germline CDR1 SGDLS, CDR2 YYNGEE. J gave up 4 bases and V 0 bases, and 6 bases lay outside the gene matches. The CDR3 runs 15 residues. Sequencing targeted expressed TCRB transcripts, as all isolated RNA had been reverse transcribed. Clones were read by immunoSEQ multiplex PCR, and TCRdb kept only the in-frame ones, dropping some. The table includes under 300,000 clones, about 30% detected once. This TCR derives from a man in his thirties or forties in good health. The V gene is TRBV9, the J gene TRBJ2-5, with 7 bases lining up with TRBD2. Sequencing was done on a sample of central memory CD4+ T cells from blood. Here the CDR3 DNA reads TGTGCCAGCAGCGTAGGCGGACTAGGGGCAGAGACCCAGTACTTC. This translates into CASSVGGLGAETQYF.